These T cell receptor beta chains were read from a single sample in a study of T cell repertoires in cytomegalovirus infection. Each CDR3 protein is one row after TCRdb ran MiXCR on the reads. The repertoire holds 400,000 to 600,000 distinct CDR3 sequences, with roughly 43% as singletons. Their antigens are not known. The source was cultured PBMCs, collected from culture after CMV antigen stimulation. All receptors derive from a human donor in good health (CMV status not recorded). Some clones in this sample may be carry-over from other donors' samples. Both conserved end residues are part of each CDR3.

CDR3aa,v_gene,j_gene,len
CASGVRSGETQYF,TRBV2,TRBJ2-5,13
CASTRHVRVGSGNEKLFF,TRBV7-6,TRBJ1-4,18
CSAREEIWGNPYEQYF,TRBV20-1,TRBJ2-7,16
CASSYPIGRQGEETQYF,TRBV6-2/TRBV6-3,TRBJ2-5,17
CASSRPTPQGQPQHF,TRBV12-3/TRBV12-4,TRBJ1-5,15
CASSSQGVQTETQYF,TRBV7-2,TRBJ2-5,15
CASSYSVWEPYEQYF,TRBV6-5,TRBJ2-7,15
CASSQVVYLDEQFF,TRBV4-1,TRBJ2-1,14
CASSYRPGSDSPLHF,TRBV6-6,TRBJ1-6,15
CASVKTENKETQYF,TRBV12-5,TRBJ2-5,14
CASQFREFSYEQYF,TRBV6-1,TRBJ2-7,14
CSVEPVSGAGNIQYF,TRBV29-1,TRBJ2-4,15
CASSRIFGETQYF,TRBV19,TRBJ2-5,13
CASSFVASGSTGELFF,TRBV7-9,TRBJ2-2,16
CASSPRGADTQYF,TRBV11-2,TRBJ2-3,13
CASSLGGLALYNEQFF,TRBV7-9,TRBJ2-1,16
CASSPTSGNSGQYF,TRBV7-2,TRBJ2-7,14
CASSLSGTGGAPLHF,TRBV7-8,TRBJ1-6,15
CASSRDRGNGNTIYF,TRBV4-1,TRBJ1-3,15
CAISESGGNQPQHF,TRBV10-3,TRBJ1-5,14
CASSLAGPTNTEAFF,TRBV5-1,TRBJ1-1,15
CASSQSASGSYEQYF,TRBV18,TRBJ2-7,15
CASSIQRRETQYF,TRBV19,TRBJ2-5,13
CASSQQGTRQNTQYF,TRBV6-2/TRBV6-3,TRBJ2-3,15
CVLHNNSGANVLTF,TRBV5-4,TRBJ2-6,14
CASRPGKRGVWEQYF,TRBV6-5,TRBJ2-7,15
CASRKGQGNNEQFF,TRBV2,TRBJ2-1,14
CATSSEFSSYNEQFF,TRBV15,TRBJ2-1,15
CAISPTASYEQYF,TRBV10-3,TRBJ2-7,13
CASSYTGHKVTEAFF,TRBV7-6,TRBJ1-1,15
CASRGGDRDSNQPQHF,TRBV23-1,TRBJ1-5,16
CASSQDPKGARPTDTQYF,TRBV4-1,TRBJ2-3,18
CSPSSGGARVTQYF,TRBV20-1,TRBJ2-5,14
CASSQAGPGEAFF,TRBV7-6,TRBJ1-1,13